Here is one TCR beta chain with its context. The data are from a study of cytomegalovirus exposure and HLA in healthy donors. The junction had 11 bases not matched to a gene; V was cut back by 1 base and J by 3 bases. The CDR3 spans 17 residues. Germline CDR1 is SGHAT and CDR2 is FQNNGV. Researchers ran the PCR with 60 Vbeta and 13 Jbeta primers. TCRdb's table, derived via immunoSEQ multiplex PCR, lists solely in-frame clones and lacks some. The sample holds 50,000 or so clones. Sample: PBMCs. The genes are TRBV11-2 and TRBJ2-7; 8 bases match TRBD1. The sequence derives from a woman under 30 in good health and CMV-seronegative. CDR3 loop: CASSLGGGAGGRYEQYF. For the CDR3, the DNA is TGTGCCAGCAGCTTAGGTGGAGGGGCAGGGGGCCGCTACGAGCAGTACTTC.